These 27 T cell receptor beta chains share one sample of origin, sequenced in a study of Graves' ophthalmopathy and Graves' hyperthyroidism. Amplified material comprised TCR beta CDR3 regions derived from RNA transcripts. The library came from an HTBI-primed first-round RT-PCR and a second-round multiplex PCR. TCRdb called the multiplex PCR reads again in MiXCR, with one record for every CDR3 protein. The sample records about 500,000 distinct CDR3 sequences, under 15% being singletons. The sequenced material came from blood. The receptors come from a woman aged 25-40 years with Graves' ophthalmopathy.

This clonotype was seen a handful of times. The chain employs TRBV9 and TRBJ2-7; 7 nucleotides align to TRBD1. The ends lost 2 bases at V and 3 bases at J; junction bases unmatched: 8. The CDR3 runs to 15 residues. Germline V gives CDR1 SGDLS, CDR2 YYNGEE. CDR3 loop: CASSVDSGQNYEQYF. The CDR3 bases are TGTGCCAGCAGCGTCGACTCGGGACAGAACTACGAGCAGTACTTC.

This clonotype occurred many times. The chain has TRBV28 and TRBJ2-7, with 8 bases aligning to TRBD2. Looked up from germline, CDR1 is MDHEN and CDR2 is SYDVKM. V lost 3 bases, J lost 0 bases, and 7 bases stayed unmatched. This CDR3 is built from 16 residues. In DNA, the CDR3 is TGTGCCAGCAGTTTCGGACTAGCACCCCTCTCCTACGAGCAGTACTTC. Protein product: CASSFGLAPLSYEQYF.

The CDR3 region has the DNA TGTGCCAGCAGTTTATCGGGGGGCTGGGGCACTGAAGCTTTCTTT. This codes for CASSLSGGWGTEAFF. The chain joins TRBV27 to TRBJ1-1; TRBD1 might be the D (6 bases). The CDR3 consists of 15 residues. V was shortened by 0 bases and J by 4 bases, with 12 bases between the two germline ends. CDR1 MNHEY and CDR2 SMNVEV come from the germline V gene (reference sequence).

At least ten counts were recorded for this clonotype. This chain links TRBV19 with TRBJ1-5; 8 nucleotides line up with TRBD1. The trim removed 11 bases at V and 0 bases at J, leaving 18 bases unmatched. This CDR3 region has 18 residues. Per germline, CDR1 LNHDA and CDR2 SQIVND (reference sequence). DNA for the CDR3: TGTGCCTCGAACCGTGGACAGGGACTTGAATATAGCAATCAGCCCCAGCATTTT. This gives the protein CASNRGQGLEYSNQPQHF. Complete variable domain (other parts from reference TRBV19 and TRBJ1-5): DGGITQSPKYLFRKEGQNVTLSCEQNLNHDAMYWYRQDPGQGLRLIYYSQIVNDFQKGDIAEGYSVSREKKESFPLTVTSAQKNPTAFYLCASNRGQGLEYSNQPQHFGDGTRLSIL.

In its sample, this clonotype was seen once. The chain couples TRBV30 to TRBJ2-2; D is possibly TRBD1 or TRBD2 (5 bases each). CDR1 GTSNPN and CDR2 SVGIG come from the germline V gene (reference sequence). Trimming stripped 3 bases from V and 6 bases from J, with 17 bases between. There are 15 residues in the CDR3. CDR3 amino acids: CAWSRLKRDAGELFF. Here the CDR3 DNA reads TGTGCCTGGAGCCGACTCAAAAGGGACGCCGGGGAGCTGTTTTTT.

This clonotype was counted only a few times. One end of the junction does not line up with germline, which may come from a read error. The gene calls are TRBV15 and TRBJ2-5, with 10 positions matching TRBD2. The CDR3 runs to 17 residues. The germline V gene encodes CDR1 LNHNV and CDR2 YYDKDF (reference sequence). CDR3 in amino acids: CATSTPRRAGGGEAQYF. In DNA, the CDR3 is TGTGCCACCAGCACCCCGAGGCGAGCGGGAGGGGGAGAGGCCCAGTACTTC.

Note on this clonotype: Since a much larger clone is just one base distant, this may be a read error. The chain links TRBV12-5 to TRBJ2-7, with a weak D call TRBD2 (5 bases). V was pared by 3 bases and J by 3 bases, with 15 bases between. Germline CDR1 LGHNT, CDR2 FRNRAP. The CDR3 runs 15 residues. The CDR3 region has the DNA TGTGCTAGTGGTTTTGCCCGGGGTGGCTTCTACGAGCAGTACTTC. It encodes CASGFARGGFYEQYF.

The table lists this clonotype with many counts. The rearrangement links TRBV6-5 to TRBJ2-7; D is perhaps TRBD1 (5 bases). The CDR3 extends over 12 amino acids. CDR1 and CDR2 (germline): MNHEY, SVGAGI. V was pared by 4 bases and J by 6 bases, with 10 bases between. DNA of the CDR3: TGTGCCAGCAGTTTTCAGGGCGGCGAGCAGTACTTC. This sequence encodes CASSFQGGEQYF.

This clonotype has a count of ten or more. One junction end disagrees with the germline gene, perhaps due to a read error. The chain is built from TRBV28 and TRBJ1-6, with 7 bases aligning to TRBD1. Germline CDR1 MDHEN, CDR2 SYDVKM. The CDR3 length is 14 residues. CDR3: CASSSGGSNPPLHF. The CDR3 nucleotides are TGTGCCAGCAGCTCAGGGGGAAGTAATCCACCCCTCCACTTT. Drawing the rest from reference TRBV28 and TRBJ1-6, the complete variable domain is DVKVTQSSRYLVKRTGEKVFLECVQDMDHENMFWYRQDPGLGLRLIYFSYDVKMKEKGDIPEGYSVSREKKERFSLILESASTNQTSMYLCASSSGGSNPPLHFGNGTRLTVT.

The table lists this clonotype with many counts. The CDR3 is CATYPTGKGDTEAFF. The CDR3 coding sequence is TGTGCCACCTACCCTACGGGGAAGGGAGACACTGAAGCTTTCTTT. The rearrangement links TRBV6-2 or TRBV6-3 to TRBJ1-1; no definite D call. This CDR3 is built from 15 residues. V lost 10 bases and J lost 3, with 21 bases in between. The germline V gene encodes CDR1 MNHEY and CDR2 SVGEGT.

This chain connects TRBV12-3 or TRBV12-4 to TRBJ1-2, with D maybe TRBD1 (6 bases). The CDR3 is made up of 14 amino acids. Trimming took off 6 bases at V and 4 bases at J, with 15 bases between the two ends. CDR3 loop: CASSLLGQSYGYTF. CDR3 bases: TGTGCCAGCAGCTTACTCGGACAGAGCTATGGCTACACCTTC.

This clonotype was observed at least ten times. CDR3 amino acids: CATQDSLSRYGYTF. CDR3 nucleotides: TGTGCCACCCAGGACAGCCTCAGTCGTTATGGCTACACCTTC. The chain has TRBV24-1 and TRBJ1-2; D possibly corresponds to TRBD1 (6 bases). Germline loops: CDR1 KGHDR, CDR2 SFDVKD. The CDR3 totals 14 residues. Trimming shortened V by 9 bases and J by 5 bases, and 18 bases separated the two germline ends.

CDR3 residues: CASNYHPQSSGANVLTF. In DNA, the CDR3 is TGCGCCAGCAATTACCACCCACAAAGCTCTGGGGCCAACGTCCTGACTTTC. The genes are TRBV10-1 and TRBJ2-6; the D is unclear. V was trimmed by 7 bases and J by 0 bases, leaving 16 bases between them. Looked up from germline, CDR1 is WNHNN and CDR2 is SYGVQD (reference sequence). CDR3 length: 17 residues.

The chain recombines TRBV28 with TRBJ2-7, with 9 positions matching TRBD1. The CDR3 spans 14 residues. Germline CDR1 reads MDHEN; CDR2 reads SYDVKM. Unmatched junction bases numbered 9, after V lost 6 bases and J lost 6 bases. The CDR3 DNA follows: TGTGCCAGCAGCACCGGGACAGGGATTCTCGAGCAGTACTTC. Its protein product is CASSTGTGILEQYF. The full variable domain, rest sourced from reference TRBV28 and TRBJ2-7, is DVKVTQSSRYLVKRTGEKVFLECVQDMDHENMFWYRQDPGLGLRLIYFSYDVKMKEKGDIPEGYSVSREKKERFSLILESASTNQTSMYLCASSTGTGILEQYFGPGTRLTVT.

This clonotype was seen many times. This chain joins TRBV12-3 or TRBV12-4 and TRBJ2-7; D is possibly TRBD1 or TRBD2 (5 bases each). V lost 3 bases, J lost 3 bases, and 9 bases lay in between. The CDR3 length is 13 residues. Here the CDR3 reads CASSFEGNYEQYF. CDR3 nucleotide sequence: TGTGCCAGCAGTTTTGAGGGGAACTACGAGCAGTACTTC.

The sample holds a few counts of this clonotype. The V call is TRBV7-3, the J call TRBJ2-5, with D tentatively TRBD1 (5 bases). The CDR3 sequence is 19 residues long. V dropped 1 base and J dropped 5 bases, with 26 bases sitting between them. Per germline, CDR1 SGHTA and CDR2 FQGTGA. CDR3 nucleotide sequence: TGTGCCAGCAGCTTAAACCCAGTCCCTCCATCCGAGTCAGGGGAGACCCAGTACTTC. Translated: CASSLNPVPPSESGETQYF.

This clonotype was seen at least ten times. The CDR3 is CASNLTPNTEAFF. The DNA of the CDR3 is TGTGCCAGCAACTTGACACCTAACACTGAAGCTTTCTTT. The genes are TRBV27 and TRBJ1-1; D remains unclear. Germline V gene data show CDR1 as MNHEY and CDR2 as SMNVEV (reference sequence). The CDR3 loop spans 13 amino acids. Trimming left V 7 bases short and J 2 bases short, with 11 bases between.

Many counts were recorded for this clonotype. The gene calls are TRBV6-1 and TRBJ2-7; D unresolved. The ends were cut back, 2 bases at V and 1 base at J, with 9 bases in the middle. The CDR3 loop spans 14 amino acids. Germline loops: CDR1 MNHNS, CDR2 SASEGT. The chain's CDR3 is CASSEYKGSYEQYF. The CDR3 DNA reads as TGTGCCAGCAGTGAATACAAGGGTTCCTACGAGCAGTACTTC.

This clonotype has at least ten counts. The rearrangement joins TRBV28 to TRBJ2-7, with D unresolved. The V gene lost 5 bases and the J gene lost 7 bases, with 12 bases spanning the gap. The germline gives CDR1 MDHEN, CDR2 SYDVKM. The CDR3 is 12 residues long. CDR3 nucleotides: TGTGCCAGCAGTCCGAACGGTCCTGAGCAGTACTTC. Protein product: CASSPNGPEQYF.

The J gene is TRBJ2-2, the V gene TRBV4-1, with 12 bases matching TRBD1. V gave up 3 bases and J gave up 3 bases; unmatched junction bases: 5. This CDR3 comprises 17 residues. Germline lookup yields CDR1 MGHRA and CDR2 YSYEKL. The CDR3 sequence is CASSHFGTGGDTGELFF. The CDR3 nucleotides read TGCGCCAGCAGCCACTTCGGGACAGGGGGCGACACCGGGGAGCTGTTTTTT.

This clonotype occurred many times. The CDR3 region is CASSPQTGGYGGELFF. CDR3 coding DNA: TGTGCCAGCAGCCCCCAGACAGGGGGCTATGGCGGGGAGCTGTTTTTT. This rearrangement joins TRBV6-1 to TRBJ2-2, with TRBD1 matching over 10 bases. Germline assignment: CDR1 MNHNS and CDR2 SASEGT. V lost 6 bases to trimming and J lost 7 bases; unmatched junction nucleotides: 11. This CDR3 contains 16 residues.

This clonotype was recorded at least ten times. V usage is TRBV10-2 and J usage is TRBJ2-2; 10 positions match TRBD1. The CDR3 contains 13 residues. Germline V CDR1 and CDR2: WSHSY, SAAADI. The junction had 3 bases not matched to a gene; V was cut back by 8 bases and J by 6 bases. The CDR3 DNA sequence: TGCGCCAGCGGGACAGGGGTGCCCGGGGAGCTGTTTTTT. Translation: CASGTGVPGELFF.

This clonotype came up a few times. This sequence joins TRBV7-9 and TRBJ2-3, with TRBD1 as a possible D gene (7 bases). The germline gives CDR1 SEHNR, CDR2 FQNEAQ (reference sequence). The CDR3 sequence is 14 residues long. The CDR3 is CALEGAADVDTQYF. The CDR3 bases are TGTGCATTGGAGGGGGCTGCCGATGTAGATACGCAGTATTTT. The full variable domain, in which reference TRBV7-9 and TRBJ2-3 provide the parts outside the CDR3, is DTGVSQNPRHKITKRGQNVTFRCDPISEHNRLYWYRQTLGQGPEFLTYFQNEAQLEKSRLLSDRFSAERPKGSFSTLEIQRTEQGDSAMYLCALEGAADVDTQYFGPGTRLTVL.

This clonotype has at least ten counts. This may be a read error, as it is one base from a much larger clone. The rearrangement links TRBV6-2 or TRBV6-3 to TRBJ2-2; 9 bases match TRBD2. This CDR3 spans 15 amino acids. After removal of 5 bases from V and 8 bases from J, the junction contained 9 bases not matched to a gene. The germline V gene has CDR1 MNHEY and CDR2 SVGEGT. The CDR3 nucleotides read TGTGCCAGCAGTAAGGGCCCTAGCGGGATGGGGGAGCTGTTTTTT. As protein: CASSKGPSGMGELFF.

With respect to this clonotype: A read error may explain this, as a much larger clone is one base away. This chain links TRBV6-5 with TRBJ2-4; TRBD1 aligns across 9 bases. Trimming removed 2 bases from V and 14 bases from J; junction bases left unmatched: 10. CDR3 length equals 14 residues. Germline V gene lookup returns CDR1 MNHEY and CDR2 SVGAGI. The CDR3 here is CASSYGQGQETKYF. CDR3 nucleotide sequence: TGTGCCAGCAGTTACGGACAGGGGCAAGAGACCAAGTACTTC.

Ten or more counts support this clonotype. The genes are TRBV2 and TRBJ2-2, with 7 bases that match TRBD1. The length of the CDR3 is 13 residues. Germline lookup yields CDR1 SNHLY and CDR2 FYNNEI. V dropped 6 bases and J dropped 9; count of bases not matched to a gene: 7. DNA of the CDR3: TGTGCCAGCAGGGTTGACAGGGCCCGGGAGCTGTTTTTT. Amino acids: CASRVDRARELFF.

In this sample, this clonotype turned up many times. The chain couples TRBV4-1 to TRBJ2-7, with a possible D match to TRBD2 (6 bases). V was trimmed by 1 base and J by 5 bases, leaving 12 bases between them. Germline V gene lookup returns CDR1 MGHRA and CDR2 YSYEKL. This CDR3 has 14 amino acids. CDR3 coding DNA: TGCGCCAGCAGCCAAGGCCCTACTAGCAACGAGCAGTACTTC. Translation gives CASSQGPTSNEQYF.